Here is one T cell receptor beta chain with its context. Methods used by the authors: Amplification from reference gene primers served as the basis for estimated nucleated cell counts. The method was immunoSEQ multiplex PCR; TCRdb's version includes in-frame clones alone and lacks a portion of them. The V and J calls and clone size come from that table; D and trimming were worked out from the DNA. Seen here are fewer than 250,000 clones, about 85% observed once, and the top ten hold roughly 10%. This sample is part of a study of blood T cell repertoires in COVID-19. Study in general: Acute-phase and convalescent COVID-19 samples originated in the United States, Italy and Spain. Sample material is recorded as cDNA or gDNA derived from T cells, B-cell-depleted T cells, or PBMCs.

Participant reports of clinical history set cohort assignment. Sample: PBMCs or T cells enriched from blood (not recorded which). The sequence came from a man younger than 45 who had recovered from COVID-19.

CDR3 coding DNA: TGTGCCAGTAGTTCATTTACAGGGGGCAGCAATCAGCCCCAGCATTTT. It specifies CASSSFTGGSNQPQHF. This sequence joins TRBV19 and TRBJ1-5, with 9 positions matching TRBD1. The junction had 6 bases not matched to a gene; V was cut back by 5 bases and J by 1 base. Germline loops: CDR1 LNHDA, CDR2 SQIVND (reference sequence). CDR3 size: 16 residues.